The 22 T cell receptor beta chains in this list originate from one sample, sequenced in a study of cytomegalovirus exposure and HLA in healthy donors. The PCR made use of 60 Vbeta and 13 Jbeta primers. TCRdb keeps only in-frame clones here, not all; method: immunoSEQ multiplex PCR. The table lists about 150,000 clones, approximately 80% of them singletons. Input material: PBMCs. Receptor source: a male donor in good health and CMV-seronegative.

The chain has TRBV7-2 and TRBJ2-3, with 8 positions matching TRBD1. Losses at the gene ends were 4 bases for V and 6 bases for J; bases not matched to a gene: 6. The germline gives CDR1 SGHTA, CDR2 FQGNSA. The CDR3 runs 14 residues. The CDR3 spells CASSSDRGVDTQYF. The DNA of the CDR3 is TGTGCCAGCAGCTCCGACAGGGGTGTTGATACGCAGTATTTT.

The V gene is TRBV6-5, the J gene TRBJ2-1; perhaps TRBD2 as D (6 bases). Looked up from germline, CDR1 is MNHEY and CDR2 is SVGAGI. The ends were cut back, 0 bases at V and 14 bases at J, with 14 bases in the middle. CDR3 length: 13 amino acids. CDR3 protein: CASSYSLLREEFF. DNA of the CDR3: TGTGCCAGCAGTTACTCCCTCCTGCGGGAAGAGTTCTTC.

The gene calls are TRBV5-1 and TRBJ2-5, with 9 bases fitting TRBD2. CDR1 is SGHRS and CDR2 is YFSETQ in the germline V gene. V dropped 0 bases and J dropped 2; count of bases not matched to a gene: 5. The CDR3 is 16 amino acids. The chain's CDR3 is CASSLALAGVQETQYF. The CDR3 DNA sequence: TGCGCCAGCAGCTTGGCCTTAGCGGGGGTTCAAGAGACCCAGTACTTC.

The chain uses TRBV27 and TRBJ2-7; unclear D gene. CDR1 MNHEY and CDR2 SMNVEV come from the germline V gene (reference sequence). The ends were cut back, 3 bases at V and 0 bases at J, with 18 bases in the middle. The CDR3 spans 17 residues. CDR3 sequence: CASSFLAGQSSSYEQYF. The CDR3 DNA reads TGTGCCAGCAGTTTTCTCGCCGGCCAGTCTAGCTCCTACGAGCAGTACTTC.

J is TRBJ1-6 and V is TRBV16; tentatively, D is TRBD1 (6 bases). This CDR3 has 16 amino acids. Germline-derived CDR1 and CDR2 are KGHSY and FQNENV. Trimming cost V 0 bases and J 7 bases, with 13 bases left between them. CDR3 nucleotide sequence: TGTGCCAGCAGCCAATCGTCCAGGGGTGGGAATTCACCCCTCCACTTT. Amino acid sequence: CASSQSSRGGNSPLHF.

V gene TRBV4-1 combines with J gene TRBJ1-2, with unresolved D. The CDR3 spans 13 residues. Germline CDR1 and CDR2: MGHRA and YSYEKL. With 0 bases removed from V and 8 bases from J, the gap between germline ends came to 10 bases. CDR3 sequence (DNA): TGCGCCAGCAGCCAAGATTTTATTACAGGCTACACCTTC. Its translation is CASSQDFITGYTF.

The chain uses TRBV7-2 and TRBJ1-5; no reliable D call. This CDR3 has 14 residues. Germline CDR1 reads SGHTA; CDR2 reads FQGNSA. V lost 6 bases and J lost 4, with 13 bases in between. CDR3 nucleotides: TGTGCCAGCAGTCTTAGTACAGCTAATCAGCCCCAGCATTTT. Translation gives CASSLSTANQPQHF.

For the CDR3, the DNA is TGTGCCAGCTCACAGCCGGGACTAGCGGGATACGAGCAGTACTTC. Translation gives CASSQPGLAGYEQYF. This chain connects TRBV18 to TRBJ2-7; 13 bases are shared with TRBD2. This CDR3 has 15 amino acids. The V gene end was trimmed by 4 bases and the J gene end by 4 bases; junction bases not matched to a gene: 4. The germline V gene encodes CDR1 KGHSH and CDR2 LQKENI.

Details on this clone: The junction departs from the called germline gene at one end, perhaps through a read error. This rearrangement joins TRBV7-9 to TRBJ2-5, with 10 nucleotides matching TRBD1. CDR3 length: 17 amino acids. Germline CDR1 reads SEHNR; CDR2 reads FQNEAQ (reference sequence). The CDR3 sequence is CSSSRPVRQGAGETQYF. The CDR3, as DNA: TGTTCCAGCAGCCGACCAGTGCGACAGGGGGCCGGGGAGACCCAGTACTTC.

The chain joins TRBV5-6 to TRBJ1-2; perhaps TRBD1 as D (6 bases). The CDR3 is made up of 14 amino acids. Trimming removed 1 base at V and 8 bases at J, with 15 bases between. Germline V gene sequence: CDR1 SGHDT, CDR2 YYEEEE. The CDR3 spells CASSLREGEKGYTF. DNA of the CDR3: TGTGCCAGCAGCTTGAGGGAGGGGGAGAAGGGCTACACCTTC.

This clone was counted between two and nine times. The chain carries TRBV25-1 and TRBJ2-7, with D tentatively TRBD2 (5 bases). Germline V gene lookup returns CDR1 MGHDK and CDR2 SYGVNS. Trimming pared 4 bases from V and 4 bases from J, leaving 5 bases between. This CDR3 has 11 amino acids. In DNA, the CDR3 is TGTGCCAGCAGTGGCGGGTACGAGCAGTACTTC. As protein: CASSGGYEQYF.

The rearrangement uses TRBV27 and TRBJ2-1, with 9 nucleotides matching TRBD2. The trim removed 5 bases at V and 0 bases at J, leaving 11 bases unmatched. This CDR3 is built from 18 residues. Germline assignment: CDR1 MNHEY and CDR2 SMNVEV (reference sequence). CDR3 sequence: CASSRGLAIKSSYNEQFF. CDR3 sequence (DNA): TGTGCCAGCAGTCGCGGACTAGCGATTAAGAGCTCCTACAATGAGCAGTTCTTC.

The chain is built from TRBV9 and TRBJ1-1; D is unclear. The CDR3 consists of 15 residues. From germline, CDR1 is SGDLS and CDR2 YYNGEE. With 0 bases removed from V and 0 bases from J, the gap between germline ends came to 9 bases. The CDR3 nucleotides read TGTGCCAGCAGCGTAGCTCCCGAGATGAACACTGAAGCTTTCTTT. Amino acids: CASSVAPEMNTEAFF.

The gene calls are TRBV10-1 and TRBJ2-1; 8 bases are shared with TRBD2. CDR1 WNHNN and CDR2 SYGVQD come from the germline V gene (reference sequence). Germline trimming cut 3 bases from V and 4 bases from J; bases unmatched to any gene: 2. CDR3 length equals 14 residues. The CDR3 DNA is TGCGCCAGCAGTGAAAGCGGGAGTTACAATGAGCAGTTCTTC. It translates to CASSESGSYNEQFF.

This clone has more than one count but fewer than ten. The V gene is TRBV18, the J gene TRBJ1-1, with D uncertain. Germline V lookup: CDR1 KGHSH, CDR2 LQKENI. The CDR3 is 14 amino acids. The V end was cut by 3 bases, the J end by 4 bases, with 12 bases between. The CDR3 region is CASSPLLEGTEAFF. DNA for the CDR3: TGTGCCAGCTCACCGCTGTTGGAGGGCACTGAAGCTTTCTTT.

V is TRBV9 and J is TRBJ2-5, with D possibly being TRBD2 (7 bases). CDR3 length equals 15 residues. Germline loops: CDR1 SGDLS, CDR2 YYNGEE. Trimming cost V 4 bases and J 5 bases, with 18 bases left between them. The CDR3 loop reads CASSPLAGAQETQYF. In DNA form, the CDR3 reads TGTGCCAGCAGCCCCCTGGCGGGGGCACAGGAGACCCAGTACTTC.

CDR3 in DNA: TGTGCCAGCAGTTACGGGAGCGGGGGAGCCTACGAGCAGTACTTC. This translates into CASSYGSGGAYEQYF. The rearrangement joins TRBV6-6 to TRBJ2-5; 8 bases agree with TRBD2. The closer fit of TRBJ2-7 to the DNA end suggests the J call may be wrong. Germline V gene lookup returns CDR1 MNHNY and CDR2 SVGAGI (reference sequence). This CDR3 spans 15 amino acids.

In its sample, this clone was seen once. The V and J genes are TRBV4-2 and TRBJ1-6; 9 bases fit TRBD1. Germline CDR1 LGHNA, CDR2 YNFKEQ. The trim removed 3 bases at V and 9 bases at J, leaving 9 bases unmatched. The CDR3 totals 16 residues. CDR3: CASSQAPGTGRSPLHF. DNA of the CDR3: TGTGCCAGCAGCCAGGCTCCCGGGACAGGGCGTTCACCCCTCCACTTT.

This clone turned up a few times. This chain links TRBV19 with TRBJ1-2, with D hard to call. CDR1 LNHDA and CDR2 SQIVND come from the germline V gene (reference sequence). The CDR3 runs to 12 residues. V was clipped by 7 bases and J by 5 bases, with 11 bases between them. As DNA, the CDR3 is TGTGCCAGTATTGGGGAGGGTTATGGCTACACCTTC. This sequence encodes CASIGEGYGYTF. Using reference TRBV19 and TRBJ1-2 for the parts outside the CDR3, the full variable domain is DGGITQSPKYLFRKEGQNVTLSCEQNLNHDAMYWYRQDPGQGLRLIYYSQIVNDFQKGDIAEGYSVSREKKESFPLTVTSAQKNPTAFYLCASIGEGYGYTFGSGTRLTVV.

The CDR3 coding sequence is TGTGCCAGCAGCAACGACAGGGGGCGCAACGAGCAGTTCTTC. Translation gives CASSNDRGRNEQFF. The chain employs TRBV9 and TRBJ2-1; 10 positions match TRBD1. J lost 10 bases, V lost 4 bases, and 8 bases had no gene match. Germline V gives CDR1 SGDLS, CDR2 YYNGEE. The length of the CDR3 is 14 residues.

The chain uses TRBV7-8 and TRBJ1-2, with 10 positions matching TRBD1. The CDR3 length is 14 residues. CDR1 is SGHVS, CDR2 FQNEAQ, per germline. Trimming cost V 3 bases and J 6 bases; bases outside gene matches: 4. CDR3: CASSFLGTGDGYTF. DNA for the CDR3: TGTGCCAGCAGCTTTCTGGGGACAGGGGATGGCTACACCTTC.

This chain joins TRBV4-2 and TRBJ2-1; TRBD2 matches 10 bases. Germline V gives CDR1 LGHNA, CDR2 YNFKEQ. The CDR3 length is 16 residues. With 1 base clipped from V and 5 bases from J, the junction kept 5 bases outside the gene matches. The CDR3, as DNA: TGTGCCAGCAGCCAAGGCGGGACTAGCGTTCACAATGAGCAGTTCTTC. The encoded protein is CASSQGGTSVHNEQFF.